These 5 T cell receptor beta chains came from one sample sequenced in a study of blood T cells in healthy people across ages. PCR was performed a second time for roughly 7 to 12 cycles using a sample-barcoded 5' primer and a J-beta primer mix. TCRdb processed the 5' RACE reads anew with MiXCR; each CDR3 protein has one entry. This table has about 780,000 distinct CDR3 sequences, 35% to 60% appearing once. Material: blood. These receptors were obtained from an older man in good health.

This chain links TRBV28 with TRBJ1-6; D is unclear. CDR3 length equals 14 residues. Germline assignment: CDR1 MDHEN and CDR2 SYDVKM. Trimming removed 2 bases from V and 8 bases from J, with 10 bases in between. CDR3 nucleotide sequence: TGTGCCAGCAGTTTAATTCGGAGGGATTCACCCCTCCACTTT. Protein product: CASSLIRRDSPLHF.

This chain links TRBV12-3 or TRBV12-4 with TRBJ2-1, with a tentative D call TRBD1 (6 bases). V shed 3 bases and J shed 0 bases, with 15 bases lying between them. The CDR3 consists of 17 residues. The CDR3 protein is CASSLVVRGISYNEQFF. Written as DNA, the CDR3 is TGTGCCAGCAGTTTGGTAGTCAGGGGCATCTCCTACAATGAGCAGTTCTTC.

This clonotype came up a few times. The rearrangement joins TRBV29-1 to TRBJ1-2, with D tentatively TRBD1 (5 bases). The V end was cut by 6 bases, the J end by 6 bases, with 14 bases between. The germline V gene encodes CDR1 SQVTM and CDR2 ANQGSEA. The CDR3 extends over 12 amino acids. The CDR3 nucleotides read TGCAGCGTGGGGGACCGCAACCATGGCTACACCTTC. Its protein is CSVGDRNHGYTF.

The chain uses TRBV7-2 and TRBJ2-3; TRBD2 is a possible D gene (5 bases). The ends were cut back, 1 base at V and 8 bases at J, with 7 bases in the middle. The CDR3 runs 12 residues. CDR1 is SGHTA and CDR2 is FQGNSA in the germline V gene. In DNA, the CDR3 is TGTGCCAGCAGCTTAGGAGGAGGTACGCAGTATTTT. It translates to CASSLGGGTQYF.

Turning to this clonotype: A read error is possible here, since a much larger clone lies one base away. This chain joins TRBV5-1 and TRBJ2-1; 11 nucleotides match TRBD2. The CDR3 length is 15 residues. V trimming: 5 bases; J trimming: 6 bases; junction bases outside the gene matches: 7. Germline CDR1 and CDR2: SGHRS and YFSETQ. The CDR3 spells CASRLTSGIINEQFF. The CDR3 DNA sequence: TGCGCCAGCAGATTGACTAGCGGGATAATCAATGAGCAGTTCTTC.